Following are 12 T cell receptor beta chains from one sample sequenced in a study of CD8 T cells in Susac syndrome. RNA totalling roughly 0.45 to 1 ug underwent reverse transcription with random hexamers. MiXCR was run by TCRdb on the immunoSEQ multiplex PCR reads, yielding one entry per CDR3 protein. Here the sample spans tens of thousands of distinct CDR3 sequences, about 94% being singletons. The sample consisted of CD8+ T cells from PBMCs. The source is a human donor in good health.

This chain uses TRBV27 with TRBJ2-1; perhaps TRBD2 as D (6 bases). Germline V gene data show CDR1 as MNHEY and CDR2 as SMNVEV (reference sequence). CDR3 length equals 13 residues. V shed 3 bases and J shed 9 bases, with 12 bases lying between them. CDR3 residues: CASSLGGLPEQFF. CDR3 DNA: TGTGCCAGCAGTTTGGGAGGACTTCCTGAGCAGTTCTTC.

The rearrangement links TRBV9 to TRBJ2-7; D remains unclear. Deletions cut 4 bases from V and 4 bases from J, with 15 bases between. CDR1 is SGDLS and CDR2 is YYNGEE in the germline V gene. The CDR3 is made up of 14 amino acids. In nucleotides, the CDR3 is TGTGCCAGCAGCCCTCCGAATGACCTTTACGAGCAGTACTTC. Protein product: CASSPPNDLYEQYF.

The CDR3 DNA follows: TGTGCCAGCAGCTCCGACAGATTACCCTACGAGCAGTACTTC. Its translation is CASSSDRLPYEQYF. The chain uses TRBV12-3 or TRBV12-4 and TRBJ2-7, with a weak D call TRBD1 (5 bases). The CDR3 has 14 residues. V lost 6 bases to trimming and J lost 2 bases, with 14 bases between them.

The chain carries TRBV28 and TRBJ1-5; 8 nucleotides agree with TRBD1. The J segment lost 6 bases and the V segment lost 5 bases, leaving 6 bases of the junction unmatched. CDR3 size: 14 residues. The germline V gene has CDR1 MDHEN and CDR2 SYDVKM. CDR3 sequence (DNA): TGTGCCAGCAGTGAAATGCAGGGGGCTCAGCCCCAGCATTTT. Its translation: CASSEMQGAQPQHF. The entire variable domain, with the rest obtained from reference TRBV28 and TRBJ1-5, is as follows: DVKVTQSSRYLVKRTGEKVFLECVQDMDHENMFWYRQDPGLGLRLIYFSYDVKMKEKGDIPEGYSVSREKKERFSLILESASTNQTSMYLCASSEMQGAQPQHFGDGTRLSIL.

This sequence joins TRBV25-1 and TRBJ2-5; perhaps TRBD1 as D (6 bases). This CDR3 spans 15 amino acids. Between the trimmed V and J ends, which lost 5 bases and 0 bases, there was a span of 13 bases. Germline-derived CDR1 and CDR2 are MGHDK and SYGVNS. The CDR3 nucleotides are TGTGCCAGCAGTCAATCCCAGGGGTACCAAGAGACCCAGTACTTC. As protein: CASSQSQGYQETQYF.

The V gene is TRBV6-5, the J gene TRBJ2-1, with 10 bases fitting TRBD1. Germline assignment: CDR1 MNHEY and CDR2 SVGAGI. CDR3 size: 14 residues. V trimming: 2 bases; J trimming: 7 bases; junction bases outside the gene matches: 2. CDR3 loop: CASSYVGQGNEQFF. The CDR3 DNA follows: TGTGCCAGCAGTTACGTGGGACAGGGGAATGAGCAGTTCTTC.

CDR3 bases: TGTGCCAGCAGCGTAGCTTGGGGGGCACTCTACGAGCAGTACTTC. It specifies CASSVAWGALYEQYF. V usage is TRBV9 and J usage is TRBJ2-7; TRBD1 or TRBD2 may be the D gene (6 bases each). Germline CDR1 is SGDLS and CDR2 is YYNGEE. The CDR3 is 15 amino acids. V was pared by 0 bases and J by 3 bases, with 13 bases between.

V gene TRBV27 combines with J gene TRBJ2-1; D might be TRBD2 (6 bases). V dropped 2 bases and J dropped 5 bases, with 13 bases sitting between them. Germline CDR1 MNHEY, CDR2 SMNVEV (reference sequence). There are 15 residues in the CDR3. CDR3 sequence reads: CASSLIGGGDNEQFF. The CDR3 region has the DNA TGTGCCAGCAGTTTAATTGGAGGAGGGGACAATGAGCAGTTCTTC.

The rearrangement uses TRBV12-5 and TRBJ2-1, with D tentatively TRBD1 or TRBD2 (5 bases each). CDR3 length: 11 residues. Germline V lookup: CDR1 LGHNT, CDR2 FRNRAP. V lost 1 base to trimming and J lost 13 bases, with 8 bases between them. CDR3 residues: CASGLGGEQFF. CDR3 bases: TGTGCTAGTGGTTTGGGAGGGGAACAGTTCTTC.

The chain is built from TRBV28 and TRBJ2-7, with D maybe TRBD1 (5 bases). The CDR3 has 14 residues. V was cut by 1 base and J by 7 bases, with 14 bases left in between. The germline CDR1 and CDR2 sequences are MDHEN and SYDVKM. The CDR3 nucleotides read TGTGCCAGCAGTTTATACAAGGGGTTGGGTGAGCAGTACGTC. The encoded protein is CASSLYKGLGEQYV.

The chain joins TRBV7-9 to TRBJ1-1, with D unresolved. Germline loops: CDR1 SEHNR, CDR2 FQNEAQ (reference sequence). The CDR3 loop spans 12 amino acids. V shed 5 bases and J shed 7 bases, with 11 bases lying between them. Here the CDR3 DNA reads TGTGCCAGCAGCCCTTCCGTGGGTGAAGCTTTCTTT. Its translation: CASSPSVGEAFF.

The chain uses TRBV6-5 and TRBJ2-1; D is unresolved. Germline V gives CDR1 MNHEY, CDR2 SVGAGI. The CDR3 consists of 15 residues. Trimming removed 7 bases at V and 5 bases at J, with 18 bases between. The CDR3 loop reads CASIGVGILNNEQFF. The CDR3 nucleotides read TGTGCCAGCATTGGGGTTGGAATACTAAACAATGAGCAGTTCTTC.